Below, 9 T cell receptor beta chains from the same sample are listed, as sequenced in a study of T cell responses to AZD1222 COVID-19 vaccine. Repertoires were generated with immunoSEQ multiplex PCR, while TCRdb's copy carries only in-frame clones and drops some. This table holds fewer than 95,000 clones, approximately 90% found once. Sequenced here: peripheral blood, sampled on day 0 of AZD1222 vaccination. These receptors all stem from an adult in good health.

The genes are TRBV6-5 and TRBJ1-2; TRBD1 is a possible D gene (6 bases). Trimming took off 5 bases at V and 4 bases at J, with 14 bases between the two ends. This CDR3 comprises 14 residues. Germline CDR1 reads MNHEY; CDR2 reads SVGAGI. CDR3 bases: TGTGCCAGCAGTCGGGGGGCGGGAAGCTATGGCTACACCTTC. Amino acid sequence: CASSRGAGSYGYTF.

This rearrangement joins TRBV6-5 to TRBJ2-3; D unresolved. Trimming shortened V by 2 bases and J by 8 bases, and 5 bases separated the two germline ends. This CDR3 is 11 amino acids long. Germline V gene sequence: CDR1 MNHEY, CDR2 SVGAGI. The CDR3 region is CASSYATTQYF. Written as DNA, the CDR3 is TGTGCCAGCAGTTACGCTACTACGCAGTATTTT.

V is TRBV7-2 and J is TRBJ2-6, with TRBD2 matching over 7 bases. The CDR3 extends over 19 amino acids. Per germline, CDR1 SGHTA and CDR2 FQGNSA. The ends lost 1 base at V and 0 bases at J; junction bases unmatched: 9. The CDR3, as DNA: TGTGCCAGCAGCTTAGGTCGGGGGAGGGTACGCTCTGGGGCCAACGTCCTGACTTTC. Translation: CASSLGRGRVRSGANVLTF.

The chain uses TRBV12-3 or TRBV12-4 and TRBJ1-2; D gene unclear. This CDR3 has 13 residues. The ends were cut back, 1 base at V and 2 bases at J, with 5 bases in the middle. The CDR3 DNA follows: TGTGCCAGCAGTTTAGGACAAAACTATGGCTACACCTTC. This codes for CASSLGQNYGYTF.

The V gene is TRBV6-5, the J gene TRBJ2-7, with 8 nucleotides matching TRBD2. Looked up from germline, CDR1 is MNHEY and CDR2 is SVGAGI. V was clipped by 8 bases and J by 5 bases; unmatched bases: 11. The CDR3 has 14 amino acids. The CDR3 region has the DNA TGTGCCAGCGCTGGAGGAGCGGGAGATGACGAGCAGTACTTC. Translating gives CASAGGAGDDEQYF.

In DNA form, the CDR3 reads TGTGCCAGCAGCCCAGCGCGAGGAGTGGATAATTCACCCCTCCACTTT. It encodes CASSPARGVDNSPLHF. V usage is TRBV7-9 and J usage is TRBJ1-6; the D is unclear. V was shortened by 5 bases and J by 5 bases, with 16 bases between the two germline ends. Germline CDR1 reads SEHNR; CDR2 reads FQNEAQ (reference sequence). The CDR3 has 16 residues. Using reference TRBV7-9 and TRBJ1-6 for the parts outside the CDR3, the full variable domain is DTGVSQNPRHKITKRGQNVTFRCDPISEHNRLYWYRQTLGQGPEFLTYFQNEAQLEKSRLLSDRFSAERPKGSFSTLEIQRTEQGDSAMYLCASSPARGVDNSPLHFGNGTRLTVT.

The gene calls are TRBV5-6 and TRBJ1-2, with D hard to call. V was cut by 4 bases and J by 3 bases, with 10 bases left in between. Germline lookup yields CDR1 SGHDT and CDR2 YYEEEE. The CDR3 length is 13 residues. CDR3 residues: CASSPGRDYGYTF. The CDR3 DNA is TGTGCCAGCAGCCCCGGACGGGACTATGGCTACACCTTC.

V is TRBV5-1 and J is TRBJ2-6; maybe TRBD1 (5 bases). The length of the CDR3 is 16 residues. Trimming stripped 1 base from V and 1 base from J, with 9 bases between. CDR1 is SGHRS, CDR2 YFSETQ, per germline. This chain's CDR3 is CASSLQGTSGANVLTF. CDR3 nucleotide sequence: TGCGCCAGCAGCTTGCAGGGCACGTCTGGGGCCAACGTCCTGACTTTC.

The chain carries TRBV27 and TRBJ1-5; perhaps TRBD1 as D (5 bases). This CDR3 is 14 amino acids long. V gave up 2 bases and J gave up 2 bases, with 7 bases separating them. CDR1 and CDR2 (germline): MNHEY, SMNVEV (reference sequence). In DNA form, the CDR3 reads TGTGCCAGCAGTTTAGGGGGAGGCAATCAGCCCCAGCATTTT. Translated, it gives CASSLGGGNQPQHF.